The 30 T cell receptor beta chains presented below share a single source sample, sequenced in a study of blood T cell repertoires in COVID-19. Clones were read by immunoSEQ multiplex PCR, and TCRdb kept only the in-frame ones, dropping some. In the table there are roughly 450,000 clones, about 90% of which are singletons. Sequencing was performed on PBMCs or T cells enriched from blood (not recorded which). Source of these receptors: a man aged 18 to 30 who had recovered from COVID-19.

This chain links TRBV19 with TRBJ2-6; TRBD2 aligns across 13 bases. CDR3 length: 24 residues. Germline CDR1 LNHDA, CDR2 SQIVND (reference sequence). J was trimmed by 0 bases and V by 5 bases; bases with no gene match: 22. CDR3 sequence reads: CASSQDPITSGRARVNSGANVLTF. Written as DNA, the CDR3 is TGTGCCAGTAGTCAAGACCCCATAACTAGCGGGAGGGCCCGTGTGAACTCTGGGGCCAACGTCCTGACTTTC. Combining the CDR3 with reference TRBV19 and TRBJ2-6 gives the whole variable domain DGGITQSPKYLFRKEGQNVTLSCEQNLNHDAMYWYRQDPGQGLRLIYYSQIVNDFQKGDIAEGYSVSREKKESFPLTVTSAQKNPTAFYLCASSQDPITSGRARVNSGANVLTFGAGSRLTVL.

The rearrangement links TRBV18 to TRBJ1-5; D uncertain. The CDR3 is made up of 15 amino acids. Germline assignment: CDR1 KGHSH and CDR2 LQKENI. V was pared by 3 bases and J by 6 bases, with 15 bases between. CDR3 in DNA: TGTGCCAGCTCACCCCTCGGGGTAGGGCTTCAGCCCCAGCATTTT. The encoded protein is CASSPLGVGLQPQHF. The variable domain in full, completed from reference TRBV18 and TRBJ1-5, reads NAGVMQNPRHLVRRRGQEARLRCSPMKGHSHVYWYRQLPEEGLKFMVYLQKENIIDESGMPKERFSAEFPKEGPSILRIQQVVRGDSAAYFCASSPLGVGLQPQHFGDGTRLSIL.

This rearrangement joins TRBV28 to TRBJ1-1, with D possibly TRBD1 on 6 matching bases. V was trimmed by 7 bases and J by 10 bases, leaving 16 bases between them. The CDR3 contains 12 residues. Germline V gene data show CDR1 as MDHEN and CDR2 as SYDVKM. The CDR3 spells CASTGRGAGAFF. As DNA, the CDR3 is TGTGCCAGCACCGGACGGGGGGCCGGAGCTTTCTTT.

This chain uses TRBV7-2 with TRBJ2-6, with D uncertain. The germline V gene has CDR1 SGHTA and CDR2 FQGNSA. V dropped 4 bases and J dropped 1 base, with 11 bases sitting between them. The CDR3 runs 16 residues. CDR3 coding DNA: TGTGCCAGCAGCTCCCGGGTTTCATCTGGGGCCAACGTCCTGACTTTC. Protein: CASSSRVSSGANVLTF.

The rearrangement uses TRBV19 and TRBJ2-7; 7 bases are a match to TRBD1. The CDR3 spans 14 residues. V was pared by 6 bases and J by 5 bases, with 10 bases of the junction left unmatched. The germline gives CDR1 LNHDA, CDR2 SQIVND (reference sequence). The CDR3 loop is CASSPTGFFDEQYF. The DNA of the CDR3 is TGTGCCAGTAGCCCGACAGGGTTTTTCGACGAGCAGTACTTC. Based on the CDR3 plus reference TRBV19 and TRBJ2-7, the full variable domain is DGGITQSPKYLFRKEGQNVTLSCEQNLNHDAMYWYRQDPGQGLRLIYYSQIVNDFQKGDIAEGYSVSREKKESFPLTVTSAQKNPTAFYLCASSPTGFFDEQYFGPGTRLTVT.

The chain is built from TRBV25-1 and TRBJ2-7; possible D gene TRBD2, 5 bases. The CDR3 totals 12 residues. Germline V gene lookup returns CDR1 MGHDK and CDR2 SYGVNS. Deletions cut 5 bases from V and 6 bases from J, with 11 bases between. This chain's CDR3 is CASSTPAGEQYF. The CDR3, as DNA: TGTGCCAGCAGTACGCCGGCGGGCGAGCAGTACTTC.

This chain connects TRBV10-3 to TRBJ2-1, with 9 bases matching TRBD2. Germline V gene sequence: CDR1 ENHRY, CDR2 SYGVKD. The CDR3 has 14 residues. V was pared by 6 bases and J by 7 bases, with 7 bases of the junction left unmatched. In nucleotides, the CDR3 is TGTGCCATCAGCCCAGTAGCGGGAGCAAATGAGCAGTTCTTC. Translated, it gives CAISPVAGANEQFF.

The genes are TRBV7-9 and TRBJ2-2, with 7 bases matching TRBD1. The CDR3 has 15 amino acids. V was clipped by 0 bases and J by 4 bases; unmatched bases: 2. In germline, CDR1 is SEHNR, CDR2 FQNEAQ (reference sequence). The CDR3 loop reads CASSLATGVTGELFF. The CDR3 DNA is TGTGCCAGCAGCTTAGCCACAGGGGTCACCGGGGAGCTGTTTTTT.

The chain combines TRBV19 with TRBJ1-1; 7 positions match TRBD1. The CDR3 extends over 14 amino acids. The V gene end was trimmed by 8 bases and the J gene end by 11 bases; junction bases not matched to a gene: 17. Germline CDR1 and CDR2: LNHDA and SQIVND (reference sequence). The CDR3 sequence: CASHSLQGNLRAFF. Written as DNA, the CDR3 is TGTGCCAGTCACTCGCTACAGGGGAATTTGAGGGCTTTCTTT.

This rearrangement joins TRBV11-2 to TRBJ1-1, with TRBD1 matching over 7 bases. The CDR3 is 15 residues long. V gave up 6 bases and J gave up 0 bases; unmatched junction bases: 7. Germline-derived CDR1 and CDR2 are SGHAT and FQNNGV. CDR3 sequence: CASRTSRGVNTEAFF. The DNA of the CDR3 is TGTGCCAGCAGGACCTCCAGGGGGGTGAACACTGAAGCTTTCTTT.

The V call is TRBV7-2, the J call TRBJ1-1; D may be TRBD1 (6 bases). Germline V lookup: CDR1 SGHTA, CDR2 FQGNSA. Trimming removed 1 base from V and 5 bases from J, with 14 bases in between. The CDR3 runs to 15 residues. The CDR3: CASSLGGGGGTEAFF. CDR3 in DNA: TGTGCCAGCAGCTTAGGAGGGGGGGGAGGGACTGAAGCTTTCTTT.

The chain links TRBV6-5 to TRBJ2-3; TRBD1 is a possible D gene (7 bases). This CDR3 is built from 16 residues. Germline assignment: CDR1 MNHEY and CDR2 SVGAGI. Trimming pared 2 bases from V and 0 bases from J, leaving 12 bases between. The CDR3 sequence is CASSYAQGTSTDTQYF. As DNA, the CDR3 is TGTGCCAGCAGTTACGCACAGGGGACTAGCACAGATACGCAGTATTTT.

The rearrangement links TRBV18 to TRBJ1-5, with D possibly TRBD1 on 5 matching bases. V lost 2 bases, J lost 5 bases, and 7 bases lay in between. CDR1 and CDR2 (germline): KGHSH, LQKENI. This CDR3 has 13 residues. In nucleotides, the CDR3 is TGTGCCAGCTCACCATCCAGGGATCAGCCCCAGCATTTT. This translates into CASSPSRDQPQHF.

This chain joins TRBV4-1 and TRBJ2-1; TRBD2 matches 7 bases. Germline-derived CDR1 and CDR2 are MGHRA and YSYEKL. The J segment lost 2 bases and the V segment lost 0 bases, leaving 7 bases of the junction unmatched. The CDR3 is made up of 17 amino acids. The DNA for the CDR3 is TGCGCCAGCAGCCAAGATGTAGGGGCGGGGGCCTACAATGAGCAGTTCTTC. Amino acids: CASSQDVGAGAYNEQFF.

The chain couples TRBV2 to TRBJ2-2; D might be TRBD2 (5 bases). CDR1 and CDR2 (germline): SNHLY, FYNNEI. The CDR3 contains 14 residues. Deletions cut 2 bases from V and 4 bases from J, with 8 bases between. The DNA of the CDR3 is TGTGCCAGCAGTGAACTAGCTTCCACCGGGGAGCTGTTTTTT. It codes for CASSELASTGELFF.

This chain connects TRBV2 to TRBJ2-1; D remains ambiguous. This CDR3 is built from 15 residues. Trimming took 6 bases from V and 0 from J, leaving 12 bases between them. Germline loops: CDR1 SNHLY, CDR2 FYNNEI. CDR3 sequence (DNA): TGTGCCAGCAGGGCCCCCGAACCCTCCTACAATGAGCAGTTCTTC. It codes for CASRAPEPSYNEQFF.

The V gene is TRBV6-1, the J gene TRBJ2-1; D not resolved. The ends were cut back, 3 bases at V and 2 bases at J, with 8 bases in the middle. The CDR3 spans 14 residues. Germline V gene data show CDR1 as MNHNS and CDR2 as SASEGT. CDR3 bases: TGTGCCAGCAGTGAGAACCAGGCCTACAATGAGCAGTTCTTC. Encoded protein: CASSENQAYNEQFF.

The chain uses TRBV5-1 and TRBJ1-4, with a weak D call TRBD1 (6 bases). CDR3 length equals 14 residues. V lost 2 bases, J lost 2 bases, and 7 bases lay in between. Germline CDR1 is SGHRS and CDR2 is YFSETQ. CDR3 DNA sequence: TGCGCCAGCAGCTTACAGGGCACTAATGAAAAACTGTTTTTT. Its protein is CASSLQGTNEKLFF.

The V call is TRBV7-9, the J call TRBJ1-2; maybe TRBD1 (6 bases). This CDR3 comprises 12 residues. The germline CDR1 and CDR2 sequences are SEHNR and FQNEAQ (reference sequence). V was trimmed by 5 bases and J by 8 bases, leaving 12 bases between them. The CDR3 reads CASSTGTSGYTF. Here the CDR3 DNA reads TGTGCCAGCAGCACGGGGACATCCGGCTACACCTTC.

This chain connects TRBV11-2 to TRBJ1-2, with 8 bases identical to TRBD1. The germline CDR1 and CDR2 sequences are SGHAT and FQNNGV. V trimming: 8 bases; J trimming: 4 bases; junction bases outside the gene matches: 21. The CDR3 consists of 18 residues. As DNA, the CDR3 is TGTGCCAGCCTAAAGGCCGGGGACAGGCCCTATGAACCCTATGGCTACACCTTC. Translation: CASLKAGDRPYEPYGYTF.

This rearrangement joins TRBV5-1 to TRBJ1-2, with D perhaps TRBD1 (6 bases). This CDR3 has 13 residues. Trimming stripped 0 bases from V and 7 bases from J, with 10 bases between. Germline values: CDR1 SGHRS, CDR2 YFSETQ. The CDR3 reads CASSLGQGSGYTF. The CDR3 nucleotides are TGCGCCAGCAGCTTGGGGCAGGGGAGTGGCTACACCTTC.

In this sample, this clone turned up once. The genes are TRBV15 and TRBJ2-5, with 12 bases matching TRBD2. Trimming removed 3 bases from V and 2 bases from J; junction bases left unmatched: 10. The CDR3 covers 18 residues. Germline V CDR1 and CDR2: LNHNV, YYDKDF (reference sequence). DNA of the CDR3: TGTGCCACCAGCAGGGAGCTAGCGGGAGGGATAGTACAAGAGACCCAGTACTTC. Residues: CATSRELAGGIVQETQYF.

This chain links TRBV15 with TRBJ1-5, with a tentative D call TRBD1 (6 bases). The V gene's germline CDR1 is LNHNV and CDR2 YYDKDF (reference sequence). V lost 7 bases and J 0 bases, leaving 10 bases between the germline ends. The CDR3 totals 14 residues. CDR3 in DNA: TGTGCCACCACCCAGGGGCTTAGCAATCAGCCCCAGCATTTT. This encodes CATTQGLSNQPQHF.

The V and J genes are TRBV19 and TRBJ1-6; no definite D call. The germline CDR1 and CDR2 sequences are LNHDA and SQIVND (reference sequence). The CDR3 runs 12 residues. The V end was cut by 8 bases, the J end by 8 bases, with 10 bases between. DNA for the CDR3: TGTGCCAGTGGACCGGGGTATTCACCCCTCCACTTT. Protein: CASGPGYSPLHF.

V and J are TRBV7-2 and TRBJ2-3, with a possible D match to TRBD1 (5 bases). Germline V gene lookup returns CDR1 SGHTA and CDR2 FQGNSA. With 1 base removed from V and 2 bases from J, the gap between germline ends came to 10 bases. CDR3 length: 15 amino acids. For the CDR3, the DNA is TGTGCCAGCAGCTTAGGGACATTTGTCACAGATACGCAGTATTTT. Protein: CASSLGTFVTDTQYF.

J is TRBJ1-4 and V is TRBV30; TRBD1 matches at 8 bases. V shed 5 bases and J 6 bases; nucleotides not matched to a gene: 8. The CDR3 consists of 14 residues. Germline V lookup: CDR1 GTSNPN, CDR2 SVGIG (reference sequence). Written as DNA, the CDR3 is TGTGCCTGGGCCTCAGGGGGCAAGGATGAAAAACTGTTTTTT. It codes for CAWASGGKDEKLFF.

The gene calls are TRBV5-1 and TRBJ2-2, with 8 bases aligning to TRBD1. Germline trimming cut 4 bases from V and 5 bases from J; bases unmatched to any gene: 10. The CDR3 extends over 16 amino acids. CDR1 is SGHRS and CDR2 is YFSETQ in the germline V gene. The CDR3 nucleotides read TGCGCCAGCAGCATCACAGGGGGAGGTGTTACCGGGGAGCTGTTTTTT. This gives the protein CASSITGGGVTGELFF.

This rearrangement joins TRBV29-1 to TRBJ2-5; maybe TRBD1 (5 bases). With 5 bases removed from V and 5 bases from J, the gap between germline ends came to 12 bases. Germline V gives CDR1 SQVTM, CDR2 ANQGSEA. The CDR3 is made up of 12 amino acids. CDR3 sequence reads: CSVKGSSETQYF. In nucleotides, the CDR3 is TGCAGCGTTAAGGGGTCCTCGGAGACCCAGTACTTC.

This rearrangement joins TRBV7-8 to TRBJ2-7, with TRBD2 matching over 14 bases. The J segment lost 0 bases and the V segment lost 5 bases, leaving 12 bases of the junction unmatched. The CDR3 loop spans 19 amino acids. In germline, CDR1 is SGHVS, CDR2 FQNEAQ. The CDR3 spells CASSPYAGTSGGSSYEQYF. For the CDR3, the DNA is TGTGCCAGCAGCCCCTACGCCGGGACTAGCGGGGGCAGCTCCTACGAGCAGTACTTC.

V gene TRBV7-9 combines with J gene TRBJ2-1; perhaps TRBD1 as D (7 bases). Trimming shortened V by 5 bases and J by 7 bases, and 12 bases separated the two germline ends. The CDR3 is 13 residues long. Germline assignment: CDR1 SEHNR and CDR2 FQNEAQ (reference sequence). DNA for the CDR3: TGTGCCAGCAGCCCGGCAGGGGGGAATGAGCAGTTCTTC. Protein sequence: CASSPAGGNEQFF.